This T cell receptor (beta chain) emerged from a study of blood T cell repertoires in COVID-19 (dated by TCRdb to about 2020). General notes on the study: Samples covering the acute and convalescent phases of COVID-19 were provided by collaborators in the United States, Italy and Spain. Where available, HLA class I and class II types were taken from metadata supplied by the sample provider and were not determined by assay-based typing. The samples were drawn from the first 160 participants of the ongoing ImmuneRACE study and from 950 to 1,500 subjects provided by 6 global collaborators. The prospective study material was composed of cDNA or gDNA derived from T cells, B-cell-depleted T cells, or PBMCs. The repertoires were released in a freely available public database intended as a resource for research on the immune response to SARS-CoV-2. A de-identified subject ID, COVID-19 status, age in years and sex were almost always included in the sample metadata. Deeply sampled blood TCRbeta repertoires from subjects exposed to, actively infected with, or recovered from COVID-19 were included in the dataset. Findings and caveats that apply to the study as a whole: The amount of clinical and demographic metadata varied by source and participant and was provided uncurated.

Each collaborating institution followed its own protocols to collect whole blood in K2EDTA tubes. For TCRbeta analysis, collaborators shipped samples as frozen whole blood, isolated PBMCs, or DNA extracted from either of those sample types. TCRbeta CDR3 regions were amplified from genomic DNA by means of the immunoSEQ Assay, a bias-controlled multiplex PCR. As for how the authors treated the data: The number of nucleated cells in each sample was estimated from the amplification of reference gene primers within the assay. To quantify the absolute abundance of each unique TCRbeta CDR3 rearrangement, sequence reads were collapsed and filtered. For each sample, productive Simpson clonality was calculated as the square root of Simpson's diversity index over productive rearrangements. TCRdb stores this immuneACCESS table with in-frame sequences only. Part of the clones is absent; in the studies checked, under half of the shortfall reflects unresolved V genes, and no reason is known for the rest. That table furnishes V, J and clone size, whereas the DNA furnished D and trimming. In all, the sample holds tens of thousands of clones, and about 84% of those were seen once. 5.5% to 7% of the sample belongs to the ten largest clones.

As to this clone: Its recognized antigen is unknown. No much larger clonotype is one base removed from it; base qualities were not supplied.

The cysteine opens and the phenylalanine closes a CDR3 of 13 amino acids. Just CDR3 DNA is preserved here, 39 bases in frame from base 1. CDR1 is given as MRHNA and CDR2 as SNTAGT, both from the germline V gene. From V the trimming removes 8 bases and from J it removes 6 bases, while the gene matches leave 4 bases of the junction unaccounted for. Specimen: peripheral blood. The rearranged chain carries TRBV6-4 and TRBJ1-2, and TRBD1 matches 12 of the central bases. This TCR was sampled from a woman aged 55-70 years with acute or convalescent COVID-19. This receptor has the CDR3 CASPGTGGDGYTF. The DNA is TGTGCCAGCCCCGGGACAGGGGGCGATGGCTACACCTTC.